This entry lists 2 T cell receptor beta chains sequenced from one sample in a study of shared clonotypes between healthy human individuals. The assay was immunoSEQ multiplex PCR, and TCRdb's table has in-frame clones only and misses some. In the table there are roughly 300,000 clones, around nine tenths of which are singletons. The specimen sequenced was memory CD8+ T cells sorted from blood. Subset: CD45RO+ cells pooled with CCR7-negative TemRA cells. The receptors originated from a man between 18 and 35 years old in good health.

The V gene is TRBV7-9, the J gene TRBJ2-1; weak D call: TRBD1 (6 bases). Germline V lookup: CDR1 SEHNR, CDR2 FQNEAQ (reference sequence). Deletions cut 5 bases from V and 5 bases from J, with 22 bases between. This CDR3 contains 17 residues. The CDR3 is CASSPWGQGYANNEQFF. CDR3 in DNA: TGTGCCAGCAGCCCATGGGGGCAGGGGTATGCTAACAATGAGCAGTTCTTC.

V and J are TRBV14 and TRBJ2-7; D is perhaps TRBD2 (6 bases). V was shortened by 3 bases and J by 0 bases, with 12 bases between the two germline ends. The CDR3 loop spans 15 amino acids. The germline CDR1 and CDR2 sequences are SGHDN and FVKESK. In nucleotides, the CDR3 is TGTGCCAGCAGCCACCGACGGGAGAGCTCCTACGAGCAGTACTTC. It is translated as CASSHRRESSYEQYF.